These T cell receptor beta chains were read from a single sample in a study of T cells in Graves' hyperthyroidism and ophthalmopathy. TCRdb independently ran MiXCR on the multiplex PCR reads; one entry per CDR3 protein. The sample yields roughly 580,000 distinct CDR3 sequences, roughly 14% seen once. The sample taken for sequencing was blood. These receptors were obtained from a woman aged 25 to 39 with Graves' hyperthyroidism that later progressed to Graves' ophthalmopathy. CDR3s include the opening cysteine and the closing phenylalanine or tryptophan.

v_gene	j_gene	CDR3aa
TRBV9	TRBJ1-1	CASSVDYTVPEAFF
TRBV7-9	TRBJ1-2	CASSFTGEANYGYTF
TRBV11-2	TRBJ2-1	CASSRGGDEQFF
TRBV20-1	TRBJ2-5	CSARGPQETQYF
TRBV3-1	TRBJ2-7	CASSQKAGGPEQYF
TRBV7-2	TRBJ1-3	CASSARTGASGNTIYF
TRBV20-1	TRBJ2-5	CSAGGLGAGQETQYF
TRBV2	TRBJ1-5	CASRLGREETQPQHF
TRBV6-1	TRBJ2-1	CASSEQGSYNEQFF
TRBV18	TRBJ1-4	CASSPASEKLFF
TRBV19	TRBJ2-3	CASSARGAGGTDTQYF
TRBV6-5	TRBJ1-1	CASSYRDRDFMAFF
TRBV25-1	TRBJ1-2	CASSDAGKADYGYTF
TRBV27	TRBJ2-3	CASSSPTSPRTDTQYF
TRBV6-1	TRBJ1-5	CASTRGPGNQPQHF
TRBV4-3	TRBJ1-2	CASGRAGASAYGYTF
TRBV6-1	TRBJ1-3	CASRDRTGNTIYF
TRBV11-2	TRBJ2-7	CASSLIRLSGGTGEQYF
TRBV20-1	TRBJ2-7	CSASRTSGITSSYEQYF
TRBV12-3/TRBV12-4	TRBJ1-6	CASSFDRPNNSPLHF
TRBV30	TRBJ1-4	CAALLRDRGEKLFF
TRBV12-3/TRBV12-4	TRBJ2-7	CASSLYGGNYEQYF
TRBV15	TRBJ2-7	CATSRDLAYEQYF
TRBV5-8	TRBJ1-3	CASSLGQGWSAIYF
TRBV29-1	TRBJ1-4	CSVRTGTREKLFF
TRBV6-5	TRBJ1-1	CASSYRGVRAEAFF
TRBV7-2	TRBJ1-5	CASSFLKRGDQPQHF
TRBV2	TRBJ2-7	CASSEGTGAGEQYF
TRBV12-3/TRBV12-4	TRBJ2-1	CASSLVSNSYNEQFF